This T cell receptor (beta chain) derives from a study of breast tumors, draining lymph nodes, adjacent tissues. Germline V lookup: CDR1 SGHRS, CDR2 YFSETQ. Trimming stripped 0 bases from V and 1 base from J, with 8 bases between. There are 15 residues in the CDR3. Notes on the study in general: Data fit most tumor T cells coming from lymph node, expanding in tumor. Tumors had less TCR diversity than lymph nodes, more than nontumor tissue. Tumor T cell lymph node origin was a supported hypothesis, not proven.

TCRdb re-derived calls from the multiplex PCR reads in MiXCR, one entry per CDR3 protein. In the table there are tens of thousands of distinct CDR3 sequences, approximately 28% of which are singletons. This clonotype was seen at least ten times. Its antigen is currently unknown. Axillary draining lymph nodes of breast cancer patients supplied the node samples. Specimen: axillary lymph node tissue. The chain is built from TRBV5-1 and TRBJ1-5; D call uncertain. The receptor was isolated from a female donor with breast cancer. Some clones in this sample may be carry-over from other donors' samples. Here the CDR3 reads CASSLGGLSNQPQHF. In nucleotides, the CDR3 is TGCGCCAGCAGCTTGGGAGGGCTAAGCAATCAGCCCCAGCATTTT.